This TCR beta chain came from a study of identical twins. Study results and limitations: Without tracking the same donors, conclusions rested on cross-sectional statistical analysis. Weaker excess sharing between twins was seen in beta out-of-frame sequences. For zero-insertion analyses, partial confounding could come from invariant MAIT and iNKT cells.

Every one of the donors was a healthy Caucasian. V shed 5 bases and J 3 bases; nucleotides not matched to a gene: 5. Per the germline V gene, CDR1 is DFQATT and CDR2 is SNEGSKA (reference sequence). The CDR3 consists of 13 residues. Points on this clonotype: Antigen unknown.

TCRdb re-derived calls from the 5' RACE reads in MiXCR, one entry per CDR3 protein. This sample has around 1.7 million distinct CDR3 sequences; 25% to 35% occur once, and the top ten carry over 0.25%. Source material: cord blood. The chain combines TRBV20-1 with TRBJ1-2, with 8 positions matching TRBD1. This TCR was sampled from a newborn girl in good health. CDR3 amino acids: CSAPDRVYYGYTF. The CDR3 bases are TGCAGTGCTCCGGACAGGGTATACTATGGCTACACCTTC.